The TCR beta chain under discussion was sequenced for a study of cytomegalovirus exposure and HLA in healthy donors. With respect to this clone: Its target is not known.

The study, taken as a whole, reports: In a later analysis, donors in an Asian-associated ancestry cluster reportedly had fewer N-insertions in productive TCRs than the cohort mean. When analyzed later, a missense DCLRE1C variant was found to be linked to TCR beta V- and J-gene trimming.

The germline V gene has CDR1 SGHRS and CDR2 YFSETQ. V was clipped by 0 bases and J by 6 bases; unmatched bases: 1. The CDR3 has 13 amino acids. Primers for the PCR totalled 60 Vbeta and 13 Jbeta. In the original processing: Roughly 10 million shared chains were among approximately 87 million unique TCR beta chains counted in a later analysis. The method was immunoSEQ multiplex PCR; TCRdb's version includes in-frame clones alone and lacks a portion of them. The V and J calls and the clone size are those of that table, but D and trimming were determined from the DNA. The repertoire shows approximately 110,000 clones; the top ten hold around 2.4%.

The specimen was PBMCs. The clonotype comes from a man aged 35-49 years in good health and CMV-seronegative. This chain joins TRBV5-1 and TRBJ1-2, with 8 bases aligning to TRBD1. The CDR3 spells CASSLDRGDGYTF. CDR3 coding DNA: TGCGCCAGCAGCTTGGACAGGGGGGATGGCTACACCTTC.